This is a list of T cell receptor beta chains from one sample in a study of blood T cells in healthy people across ages. TCRdb analysed the 5' RACE reads with MiXCR anew, one entry per CDR3 protein. The profile covers around 1.1 million distinct CDR3 sequences, with less than 45% appearing a single time and 13% taken by the ten largest. The sequenced sample consisted of blood. These receptors originate from a man between 18 and 35 years old in good health. Each CDR3 is given with its conserved first and last residue. The D gene is left open where the match is weak. Where a row states a size, it is once, few, many or the class of an expanded clone; other rows omit it.

d_gene	abundance	v_gene	j_gene	CDR3aa	CDR3nt
NA	NA	TRBV9	TRBJ2-4	CASSAPPGDIQYF	TGTGCCAGCAGCGCTCCACCAGGGGACATTCAGTACTTC
NA	NA	TRBV3-1	TRBJ2-7	CASSQIGEQYF	TGTGCCAGCAGCCAGATCGGAGAGCAGTACTTC
NA	NA	TRBV4-2	TRBJ2-2	CASSQAPRSTTGELFF	TGTGCCAGCAGCCAAGCCCCTCGATCGACCACCGGGGAGCTGTTTTTT
NA	NA	TRBV20-1	TRBJ2-6	CSARVPQTGKSGANVLTF	TGCAGTGCTAGAGTCCCACAAACAGGGAAGTCTGGGGCCAACGTCCTGACTTTC
TRBD2	few	TRBV12-5	TRBJ2-1	CASGASSGDYNEQFF	TGTGCTAGTGGTGCCTCTAGCGGGGACTACAATGAGCAGTTCTTC
TRBD2	few	TRBV2	TRBJ2-1	CATPSGGPGNEQFF	TGTGCCACACCGAGCGGGGGGCCGGGGAATGAGCAGTTCTTC
NA	few	TRBV6-2/TRBV6-3	TRBJ2-2	CASSFGTSATGELFF	TGTGCCAGCAGTTTCGGGACTTCCGCCACCGGGGAGCTGTTTTTT
TRBD1	NA	TRBV27	TRBJ1-1	CASSPGGQGYAEAFF	TGTGCCAGCAGTCCTGGGGGACAGGGGTATGCTGAAGCTTTCTTT
NA	NA	TRBV6-6	TRBJ1-2	CASSPHGGYGYTF	TGTGCCAGCAGTCCTCATGGGGGCTATGGCTACACCTTC
NA	few	TRBV5-6	TRBJ2-3	CASSSAGATDTQYF	TGTGCCAGCAGCTCCGCGGGGGCCACAGATACGCAGTATTTT
NA	few	TRBV11-2	TRBJ1-2	CASSLDQLGHDPNYGYTF	TGTGCCAGCAGCTTAGATCAATTGGGCCACGATCCTAACTATGGCTACACCTTC
NA	NA	TRBV12-3/TRBV12-4	TRBJ2-3	CASSLWRHTDTQYF	TGTGCCAGCAGTTTATGGCGGCATACAGATACGCAGTATTTT
NA	few	TRBV7-3	TRBJ2-3	CASSDPGGKGDTQYF	TGTGCCAGCAGCGATCCTGGGGGAAAAGGGGATACGCAGTATTTT
NA	few	TRBV4-3	TRBJ1-2	CASSQDIPGPYHYGYTF	TGCGCCAGCAGCCAGGATATTCCGGGTCCCTACCATTATGGCTACACCTTC
NA	NA	TRBV14	TRBJ1-1	CASSPHIEGRAVGEAFF	TGTGCCAGCAGCCCCCACATTGAGGGCAGGGCGGTCGGTGAAGCTTTCTTT
NA	many	TRBV7-2	TRBJ2-7	CASSFSGHEQYF	TGTGCCAGCAGCTTCTCAGGGCACGAGCAGTACTTC
NA	NA	TRBV7-9	TRBJ1-1	CASSPRQFNAEAFF	TGTGCCAGCAGCCCGCGACAGTTTAACGCTGAAGCTTTCTTT
TRBD1	many	TRBV6-2/TRBV6-3	TRBJ1-2	CASSSGTVGYTF	TGTGCCAGCAGTTCCGGGACAGTTGGCTACACCTTC
TRBD1	NA	TRBV27	TRBJ1-1	CASSTRDRGFTEAFF	TGTGCCAGCAGCACCAGGGACAGAGGATTCACTGAAGCTTTCTTT
NA	NA	TRBV2	TRBJ1-2	CASRGARDTF	TGTGCCAGCAGGGGAGCTAGGGACACCTTC
NA	NA	TRBV19	TRBJ1-2	CASSPQGGGNYGYTF	TGTGCCAGTAGTCCGCAGGGTGGCGGGAACTATGGCTACACCTTC
NA	NA	TRBV14	TRBJ2-5	CASSQGAMKETQYF	TGTGCCAGCAGCCAAGGGGCCATGAAAGAGACCCAGTACTTC
TRBD2	few	TRBV20-1	TRBJ2-2	CSATSGGSIGELFF	TGCAGTGCTACTAGCGGGGGGTCCATCGGGGAGCTGTTTTTT
TRBD1	few	TRBV29-1	TRBJ2-5	CSVETRTGGPARSQYF	TGCAGCGTTGAAACCAGGACAGGGGGCCCCGCTCGCTCGCAGTACTTC
NA	NA	TRBV9	TRBJ1-2	CASSPPSIGYTF	TGTGCCAGCAGCCCTCCGTCAATTGGCTACACCTTC
NA	NA	TRBV10-3	TRBJ1-6	CAISEGYYNSPLHF	TGTGCCATCAGTGAGGGTTACTATAATTCACCCCTCCACTTT
NA	NA	TRBV4-1	TRBJ1-2	CASSLSDLNNYGYTF	TGCGCCAGCAGCCTCAGCGACCTCAATAACTATGGCTACACCTTC
TRBD1	NA	TRBV4-2	TRBJ2-3	CASSQVMTGAAQYF	TGTGCCAGCAGCCAAGTTATGACAGGGGCAGCGCAGTATTTT
NA	many	TRBV4-3	TRBJ2-7	CASSQDLFSYEQYF	TGCGCCAGCAGCCAAGATTTGTTCTCCTACGAGCAGTACTTC
NA	NA	TRBV7-2	TRBJ1-3	CASSLVGDLRNTIYF	TGTGCCAGCAGCTTAGTGGGGGATTTGAGAAACACCATATATTTT
NA	NA	TRBV4-1	TRBJ1-5	CASSQDRDSGSNQPQHF	TGCGCCAGCAGCCAAGACAGGGATTCGGGTAGCAATCAGCCCCAGCATTTT
NA	NA	TRBV5-1	TRBJ2-3	CASSEPGAPTDTQYF	TGCGCCAGCAGCGAACCCGGGGCGCCCACAGATACGCAGTATTTT
NA	NA	TRBV12-5	TRBJ2-5	CASGLQTPGATQYF	TGTGCTAGTGGTTTGCAGACGCCCGGGGCGACCCAGTACTTC
NA	once	TRBV12-3/TRBV12-4	TRBJ1-2	CASSPRVGLAYGYTF	TGTGCCAGCAGCCCCAGGGTCGGTCTCGCCTATGGCTACACCTTC
TRBD1	NA	TRBV5-1	TRBJ1-5	CASSFTGDDNQPQHF	TGCGCCAGCAGCTTTACAGGGGATGACAATCAGCCCCAGCATTTT
NA	NA	TRBV20-1	TRBJ1-1	CSARVGSGTSTEAFF	TGCAGTGCTAGAGTAGGTTCAGGGACGAGCACTGAAGCTTTCTTT
NA	NA	TRBV21-1	TRBJ2-4	CASSKGRIKNIQYF	TGTGCCAGCAGCAAGGGACGGATAAAAAACATTCAGTACTTC
TRBD1	NA	TRBV7-2	TRBJ2-7	CASSPPGQGPYEQYF	TGTGCCAGCAGCCCGCCGGGACAGGGGCCCTACGAGCAGTACTTC
NA	NA	TRBV9	TRBJ1-2	CASSANDRSYGYTF	TGTGCCAGCAGCGCGAACGACAGGAGCTATGGCTACACCTTC
NA	NA	TRBV7-2	TRBJ1-5	CASSQEVRNQPQHF	TGTGCCAGCAGCCAGGAGGTTCGCAATCAGCCCCAGCATTTT
NA	NA	TRBV20-1	TRBJ2-7	CSARPQQGYEQYF	TGCAGTGCTAGACCCCAACAGGGCTACGAGCAGTACTTC
TRBD1	few	TRBV27	TRBJ1-4	CASSFLTGLANEKLFF	TGTGCCAGCAGTTTCCTGACAGGGTTAGCTAATGAAAAACTGTTTTTT
NA	NA	TRBV28	TRBJ1-2	CASRKPVNYGYTF	TGTGCCAGCAGAAAACCAGTTAACTATGGCTACACCTTC